Following are 25 T cell receptor beta chains from one sample sequenced in a study of blood T cell repertoires in COVID-19. Using immunoSEQ multiplex PCR, the repertoire was profiled, and TCRdb retains in-frame clones only, with some absent. The sample lists some 200,000 clones, around 83% occurring once. The sample consisted of peripheral blood. The receptor source for this set is a middle-aged woman with acute or convalescent COVID-19.

This chain joins TRBV5-1 and TRBJ2-6; no firm D call. There are 16 residues in the CDR3. Germline V gene sequence: CDR1 SGHRS, CDR2 YFSETQ. Between the trimmed V and J ends, which lost 1 base and 0 bases, there was a span of 8 bases. CDR3 nucleotides: TGCGCCAGCAGCTTGTCCCAGATCTCTGGGGCCAACGTCCTGACTTTC. Translating gives CASSLSQISGANVLTF. The entire variable domain, with the rest obtained from reference TRBV5-1 and TRBJ2-6, is as follows: KAGVTQTPRYLIKTRGQQVTLSCSPISGHRSVSWYQQTPGQGLQFLFEYFSETQRNKGNFPGRFSGRQFSNSRSEMNVSTLELGDSALYLCASSLSQISGANVLTFGAGSRLTVL.

This chain joins TRBV14 and TRBJ2-7; possible D gene TRBD2, 5 bases. In germline, CDR1 is SGHDN, CDR2 FVKESK. This CDR3 has 14 amino acids. V was cut by 6 bases and J by 3 bases, with 15 bases left in between. For the CDR3, the DNA is TGTGCCAGCAGTCCGCGGGCCTCGAGCTACGAGCAGTACTTC. It specifies CASSPRASSYEQYF.

This chain uses TRBV2 with TRBJ1-6, with D tentatively TRBD1 (5 bases). V was shortened by 8 bases and J by 10 bases, with 15 bases between the two germline ends. Germline CDR1 SNHLY, CDR2 FYNNEI. The CDR3 is 13 amino acids. CDR3 amino acids: CASSGPQSSPLHF. CDR3 in DNA: TGTGCCAGCTCAGGGCCCCAGTCGTCACCCCTCCACTTT.

V gene TRBV6-1 combines with J gene TRBJ2-3; TRBD2 might be the D (6 bases). Per the germline V gene, CDR1 is MNHNS and CDR2 is SASEGT. The CDR3 runs 15 residues. V lost 1 base and J lost 8, with 16 bases in between. The CDR3 reads CASSEGGNAGTTQYF. The CDR3, as DNA: TGTGCCAGCAGTGAAGGGGGCAATGCGGGAACTACGCAGTATTTT.

The rearrangement joins TRBV9 to TRBJ1-2, with TRBD1 as a possible D gene (5 bases). V lost 4 bases, J lost 5 bases, and 18 bases lay in between. CDR3 size: 15 residues. CDR1 is SGDLS and CDR2 is YYNGEE in the germline V gene. The CDR3 reads CASSPQGTAAYGYTF. The CDR3 nucleotides are TGTGCCAGCAGCCCCCAAGGGACTGCCGCTTATGGCTACACCTTC.

This clone was picked up one time. The chain links TRBV7-9 to TRBJ1-1, with TRBD1 as a possible D gene (6 bases). The CDR3 is 15 residues long. Germline assignment: CDR1 SEHNR and CDR2 FQNEAQ (reference sequence). V lost 5 bases and J lost 3, with 16 bases in between. CDR3 amino acids: CASSPAQGVDTEAFF. The DNA of the CDR3 is TGTGCCAGCAGCCCGGCACAGGGAGTGGACACTGAAGCTTTCTTT. Combining the CDR3 with reference TRBV7-9 and TRBJ1-1 gives the whole variable domain DTGVSQNPRHKITKRGQNVTFRCDPISEHNRLYWYRQTLGQGPEFLTYFQNEAQLEKSRLLSDRFSAERPKGSFSTLEIQRTEQGDSAMYLCASSPAQGVDTEAFFGQGTRLTVV.

This chain links TRBV6-6 with TRBJ1-6; the match to TRBD1 covers 8 bases. J gave up 7 bases and V 0 bases, and 2 bases lay outside the gene matches. CDR3 length: 15 amino acids. Germline V gene data show CDR1 as MNHNY and CDR2 as SVGAGI (reference sequence). CDR3 sequence (DNA): TGTGCCAGCAGTTACTCGAGGACAGGGAATTCACCCCTCCACTTT. Its translation: CASSYSRTGNSPLHF.

This clone appeared a single time. The chain couples TRBV19 to TRBJ1-2; D possibly corresponds to TRBD1 (5 bases). V shed 2 bases and J shed 5 bases, with 9 bases lying between them. The CDR3 loop spans 13 amino acids. CDR1 is LNHDA, CDR2 SQIVND, per germline (reference sequence). CDR3 nucleotide sequence: TGTGCCAGTAGTATATGGGGCTCGTATGGCTACACCTTC. It codes for CASSIWGSYGYTF.

There are a few counts of this clone. This rearrangement joins TRBV15 to TRBJ1-6, with a weak D call TRBD1 (6 bases). The ends were cut back, 5 bases at V and 5 bases at J, with 28 bases in the middle. Germline loops: CDR1 LNHNV, CDR2 YYDKDF (reference sequence). The CDR3 is made up of 20 amino acids. The CDR3 region is CATSLYQRDTFGQNNSPLHF. Written as DNA, the CDR3 is TGTGCCACCAGCCTCTACCAACGCGATACCTTCGGACAGAATAATTCACCCCTCCACTTT.

This clone was detected once. The rearrangement joins TRBV15 to TRBJ2-1; 7 bases agree with TRBD1. The J segment lost 6 bases and the V segment lost 5 bases, leaving 10 bases of the junction unmatched. Looked up from germline, CDR1 is LNHNV and CDR2 is YYDKDF (reference sequence). The CDR3 has 15 residues. CDR3 in amino acids: CATSGSAYRGNEQFF. CDR3 nucleotides: TGTGCCACCAGCGGATCCGCTTACAGGGGCAATGAGCAGTTCTTC.

The rearrangement uses TRBV10-1 and TRBJ1-1; TRBD1 aligns across 7 bases. Trimming cost V 2 bases and J 4 bases; bases outside gene matches: 1. CDR3 size: 13 residues. Germline-derived CDR1 and CDR2 are WNHNN and SYGVQD (reference sequence). Written as DNA, the CDR3 is TGCGCCAGCAGTGAGGCAGGGGGCACTGAAGCTTTCTTT. Translation: CASSEAGGTEAFF.

The rearrangement joins TRBV24-1 to TRBJ1-1; 7 bases are shared with TRBD1. CDR1 is KGHDR, CDR2 SFDVKD, per germline. The CDR3 totals 14 residues. The ends lost 3 bases at V and 9 bases at J; junction bases unmatched: 9. The CDR3: CATSDPSRTGKAFF. The CDR3, as DNA: TGTGCCACCAGTGATCCCTCGCGGACAGGTAAAGCTTTCTTT.

The rearrangement joins TRBV12-3 or TRBV12-4 to TRBJ2-2, with 9 bases aligning to TRBD2. Trimming removed 6 bases from V and 13 bases from J; junction bases left unmatched: 6. This CDR3 contains 12 residues. The CDR3, as DNA: TGTGCCAGCAGGGCTAGCGGGGTTAGGCTGTTTTTT. The encoded protein is CASRASGVRLFF.

This chain connects TRBV5-1 to TRBJ1-2, with TRBD1 identical over 7 bases. The CDR3 has 13 amino acids. J lost 10 bases, V lost 0 bases, and 6 bases had no gene match. Germline CDR1 reads SGHRS; CDR2 reads YFSETQ. The CDR3 region is CASSLDRGSLYTF. The DNA of the CDR3 is TGCGCCAGCAGCTTGGACAGGGGTTCCCTCTACACCTTC.

The rearrangement joins TRBV28 to TRBJ1-4; D might be TRBD1 (5 bases). Trimming removed 6 bases from V and 3 bases from J, with 14 bases in between. Germline V gene lookup returns CDR1 MDHEN and CDR2 SYDVKM. The CDR3 runs 15 residues. The CDR3 is CASSAPGYPNEKLFF. CDR3 bases: TGTGCCAGCAGCGCCCCAGGGTACCCTAATGAAAAACTGTTTTTT.

The chain joins TRBV7-9 to TRBJ1-3; 7 positions match TRBD1. Trimming at V came to 6 bases and at J to 0 bases, leaving 14 bases not matched to a gene. CDR1 is SEHNR and CDR2 is FQNEAQ in the germline V gene (reference sequence). The CDR3 consists of 18 residues. CDR3: CASSHIRDRSISGNTIYF. CDR3 DNA: TGTGCCAGCAGTCATATCCGGGACAGAAGTATCTCTGGAAACACCATATATTTT.

This clone was counted a single time. The CDR3 nucleotides are TGTGCCAGCAGGGACAGGGCGATTGGCTACACCTTC. Its protein product is CASRDRAIGYTF. The rearrangement uses TRBV2 and TRBJ1-2; 8 bases are shared with TRBD1. Germline V CDR1 and CDR2: SNHLY, FYNNEI. The CDR3 sequence is 12 residues long. The V gene end was trimmed by 6 bases and the J gene end by 7 bases; junction bases not matched to a gene: 4.

The chain recombines TRBV5-1 with TRBJ2-1, with 8 bases identical to TRBD1. This CDR3 has 16 residues. Trimming at V came to 5 bases and at J to 7 bases, leaving 14 bases not matched to a gene. In germline, CDR1 is SGHRS, CDR2 YFSETQ. The CDR3 spells CASREMTGATGNEQFF. In DNA form, the CDR3 reads TGCGCCAGCAGGGAAATGACAGGGGCGACGGGAAATGAGCAGTTCTTC.

The chain joins TRBV7-9 to TRBJ1-1; D might be TRBD1 (5 bases). Trimming removed 7 bases from V and 4 bases from J, with 16 bases in between. This CDR3 has 14 amino acids. Germline CDR1 SEHNR, CDR2 FQNEAQ (reference sequence). CDR3 sequence (DNA): TGTGCCAGCACCTCAGGGCGTTGGATCACTGAAGCTTTCTTT. Translation gives CASTSGRWITEAFF.

V gene TRBV28 combines with J gene TRBJ1-4; D might be TRBD1 (5 bases). This CDR3 region has 14 residues. Trimming cost V 5 bases and J 7 bases, with 14 bases left between them. The germline V gene encodes CDR1 MDHEN and CDR2 SYDVKM. This CDR3 reads CASSQGGVSEKLFF. CDR3 in DNA: TGTGCCAGCAGTCAGGGAGGGGTCAGTGAAAAACTGTTTTTT.

For this clone: Other nucleotide sequences from this sample produce the same CDR3. V and J are TRBV11-2 and TRBJ2-7, with 7 positions matching TRBD2. The CDR3 contains 16 residues. The germline CDR1 and CDR2 sequences are SGHAT and FQNNGV. J was trimmed by 7 bases and V by 5 bases; bases with no gene match: 17. In DNA, the CDR3 is TGTGCCAGCAGCCCCGAACCTGGACGGGGGGACCATGAGCAGTACTTC. Its translation is CASSPEPGRGDHEQYF.

This clone was detected a few times. This chain joins TRBV6-1 and TRBJ1-5, with 7 bases aligning to TRBD1. Per the germline V gene, CDR1 is MNHNS and CDR2 is SASEGT. This CDR3 spans 16 amino acids. V lost 3 bases to trimming and J lost 2 bases; unmatched junction nucleotides: 7. CDR3 sequence reads: CASSELTGVRNQPQHF. The CDR3 bases are TGTGCCAGCAGTGAGCTTACAGGGGTACGCAATCAGCCCCAGCATTTT.

The CDR3 sequence is CATSRDSGTIQPQHF. CDR3 in DNA: TGTGCCACCAGCAGAGACTCAGGGACAATTCAGCCCCAGCATTTT. The chain uses TRBV15 and TRBJ1-5, with D possibly being TRBD1 (6 bases). Germline CDR1 reads LNHNV; CDR2 reads YYDKDF (reference sequence). The CDR3 contains 15 residues. V was cut by 0 bases and J by 6 bases, with 12 bases left in between.

This rearrangement joins TRBV18 to TRBJ2-7; D perhaps matches TRBD2 (6 bases). V gave up 3 bases and J gave up 3 bases, with 12 bases separating them. Germline V lookup: CDR1 KGHSH, CDR2 LQKENI. This CDR3 spans 14 amino acids. The CDR3 protein is CASSPNMDYYEQYF. CDR3 nucleotide sequence: TGTGCCAGCTCACCGAATATGGACTACTACGAGCAGTACTTC.

The chain has TRBV2 and TRBJ2-1; D remains ambiguous. The V and J ends lost 4 bases and 6 bases respectively, with 13 bases between them. Germline CDR1 SNHLY, CDR2 FYNNEI. There are 14 residues in the CDR3. The CDR3 loop reads CASSVSAQANEQFF. The CDR3 coding sequence is TGTGCCAGCAGTGTATCGGCCCAGGCCAATGAGCAGTTCTTC.